In this sample, the clone carrying this T cell receptor beta chain turned up a few times. The data were obtained in a study of blood T cells in healthy people across ages. Then a second PCR, running about 7 to 11 cycles, was carried out with a sample-barcoded 5' primer and a J-beta primer mix. Researchers report that a template-switch adaptor with 12 random nucleotides tagged each cDNA molecule. TCRdb fed the 5' RACE reads into MiXCR, producing one record per CDR3 protein. The table records around 870,000 distinct CDR3 sequences, roughly 26% of them present only once. They isolated at least 6.5 million PBMCs from each sample. No fewer than 5 micrograms of total RNA were isolated from every sample. CDR1 is DFQATT, CDR2 SNEGSKA, per germline (reference sequence). V was clipped by 0 bases and J by 8 bases, with 16 bases between them. The CDR3 has 15 residues.

The sequencing input was blood. The TCR sequence derives from a woman aged 80 or over in good health. This chain uses TRBV20-1 with TRBJ1-4; possible D gene TRBD1, 5 bases. This CDR3 reads CSARDLGAGEEKLFF. The CDR3 DNA is TGCAGTGCTAGAGATCTAGGGGCGGGGGAAGAAAAACTGTTTTTT.